The sequence of this T cell receptor (beta chain) was determined in a study of T cells in Graves' hyperthyroidism and ophthalmopathy. Ophthalmopathy patients had Clinical Activity Score at least 3, NOSPECS grade at least 4, duration under 3 months. More than 8.5 ml of fresh peripheral blood supplied the PBMCs. This clonotype was observed a few times. Amplification targeted TCR beta CDR3 regions from RNA transcripts. First-round RT-PCR of the TCR CDR3 relied on the HTBI primer set. TCRdb processed the multiplex PCR reads anew with MiXCR; each CDR3 protein has one entry. Among about 300,000 distinct CDR3 sequences listed, roughly 20% were seen once. Germline CDR1 and CDR2: SGHTA and FQGTGA. V lost 5 bases and J 3 bases, leaving 14 bases between the germline ends. The CDR3 is 15 residues long.

The sequenced sample was blood. This receptor was taken from a man in his fifties with Graves' ophthalmopathy. This chain joins TRBV7-3 and TRBJ1-3; maybe TRBD1 (6 bases). In DNA, the CDR3 is TGTGCCAGCAGCCCGGGGGGGGCTTATGGAAACACCATATATTTT. Protein product: CASSPGGAYGNTIYF.